This T cell receptor (beta chain) was retrieved from a study of cytomegalovirus exposure and HLA in healthy donors (dated by TCRdb to 2017 to 2019). The study in broad terms: An earlier analysis of 587 of the donors reported 250 to 300 Gb of sequence data and some 100 million unique TCR beta sequences from about 179 million T cells. Roughly 300 gigabases of sequencing data and 75 million to 85 million unique TCR sequences made up an early release that covered around 640 HLA-typed donors. The genetic ancestry cluster associated with self-reported Caucasian donors included about four fifths of the roughly 400 genotyped donors. The study aimed to test whether signatures of past pathogen exposure could be identified by cataloging public T cell receptors. The study profiled the T cell repertoires of about 720 subjects by immunosequencing and related them to cytomegalovirus serostatus. A separate validation cohort of roughly 130 different subjects was used in addition to the roughly 620-subject first cohort. To predict cytomegalovirus infection status, the study combined high-throughput TCR immunosequencing, statistical association of individual TCRs with disease status, and machine learning. To study patterns of TCR occurrence, a later analysis re-analyzed previously published TCR beta repertoires from 700 or so donors and added high-resolution HLA genotyping. Rather than drawing on any new phenotypic data, the later analysis identified candidate immune exposures from TCR beta sequences and the way those sequences occurred across donors. An earlier analysis of 500 to 650 of the donors applied high-throughput TCR beta sequencing to assess whether each TCR beta V gene segment acted as functional or pseudogenic. Donor age, sex, ethnicity and CMV serostatus were collected together with the repertoire data. In a later genetic analysis, genome-wide SNP genotypes for about 60% of the 666 donors were used, and that subset was treated as a discovery cohort. All discovery cohort repertoires had been generated using a single sequencing platform. HLA typing covered class I and class II loci at four-digit resolution. The number of donors typed differed by locus, with 629-630 for A, B, C, DRB1 and DQB1, around 500 for DQA1, approximately 580 for DPA1, and some 440 for DPB1. A handful of DR-DQ haplotypes were handled as single units for association and clustering because linkage in the cohort was strong. Among 300 to 500 genotyped donors of the cohort, an average of approximately 200,000 unique TCR beta nucleotide sequences was sequenced per donor, of which 15% to 20% were non-productive.

The library was generated by the immunoSEQ multiplex PCR assay. For the multiplex PCR, a mixture combining 60 forward primers for TCR Vbeta segments and 13 reverse primers for TCR Jbeta segments was used. A multiplex PCR assay on genomic DNA amplified the CDR3 region of rearranged TCR beta genes. On the Illumina HiSeq System, the amplified TCR beta libraries were sequenced as 87-base-pair reads. The study's processing was this. Across the 500 to 850 repertoires, a later analysis counted 75 million to 90 million unique TCR beta chains, around 11 million of which were shared by at least two donors. A nearest-neighbor algorithm error-corrected the raw reads and collapsed the reads into unique sequences, merging closely related sequences to remove PCR and sequencing errors. V, D and J gene segments were assigned by aligning CDR3 sequences to IMGT reference sequences. For a sequence to be retained, a match of at least six nucleotides to both a V gene segment and a J gene segment was required. Rearrangements were classified as productive when the CDR3 lacked stop codons and remained in frame with V and J, and all other rearrangements were classified as non-productive. CDR3 was defined by IMGT convention, running from the second conserved V-encoded cysteine to the conserved J-encoded phenylalanine. The earlier analysis of 500 to 650 of the donors excluded any sequence lacking an unambiguous match to a single V gene segment. An earlier analysis of 550 to 650 of the donors classified V segments as functional when productive rearrangements were above 56.7% and as segregating when the standard deviation between donors was above 5%. A statistical classification framework was built to diagnose cytomegalovirus status from the catalog of TCR beta chain sequences. In a later analysis, V and J genes were assigned by comparing TCR nucleotide sequences against IMGT/GENE-DB human TR gene sequences. A later analysis assigned CDR3 sequences and most-parsimonious VDJ recombination scenarios with the TCRdist pipeline. In a later analysis, each TCR beta chain was defined by its CDR3 amino acid sequence together with its V-gene family, and reads lacking a unique V-gene family were excluded. To address suspected cross-contamination and a sequencing artifact, a later analysis removed 592 highly shared, low-generation-probability nucleotide sequences. A later analysis calculated a clonal expansion index for each public chain from normalized within-repertoire ranks of inferred template counts. Generation probabilities in a later analysis came from a VDJ recombination model fitted to out-of-frame rearrangements, and those results were checked against IGoR. In a later analysis, TCR-TCR, TCR-HLA and TCR-CMV co-occurrence was scored with hypergeometric tests, and a repertoire-size bias correction was applied to TCR pairs. In a later analysis, false discovery rates were estimated by permuting HLA or CMV assignments 20 times. In a later analysis, co-occurring TCRs were grouped using DBSCAN, and TCRdist sequence similarity was added for clustering within HLA-allele-positive subsets. For co-occurrence clustering, repertoires with fewer than 30,000 or more than 120,000 public chains were excluded, along with four to six repertoires with anomalous nucleotide sharing. TCRdb holds this immuneACCESS table with in-frame rearrangements only. Some clones are missing; in checked studies, unresolved V genes explain under half, and the rest has no known cause. That table gives V, J and clone size, and the DNA gave D and trimming. The sample table contains 120,000 or so clones; only one count was recorded for 50% to 75% of them. Less than 9% of the sample belongs to the ten largest clones.

The sample holds one count of this clone. What this receptor recognizes is not known. Base quality data are lacking; no much larger clone is found one base away. The cohort consisted of hundreds of healthy bone marrow donors. Cohort members were all nominally healthy when sampled, although unrecorded immune exposures were likely present. The donor tested CMV seropositive and was one of the 289 seropositive cohort members. Each donor provided a peripheral blood sample, and peripheral blood mononuclear cells were used for TCR beta sequencing. Genomic DNA extraction from the blood cell samples was performed with the Qiagen DNeasy Blood Extraction Kit. From cysteine to phenylalanine, the CDR3 is 13 amino acids long. Only the CDR3 region is kept as DNA, spanning 39 bases read in frame from base 1. Sequences GTSNPN (CDR1) and SVGIG (CDR2) are obtained from the germline V gene (reference sequence). Trimming leaves V shorter by 5 bases and J shorter by 9 bases, with the junction holding 6 bases beyond the gene matches.

What the authors observed across the whole study: The classifier was reported to diagnose cytomegalovirus status with high specificity and sensitivity in both the original and validation cohorts. A later analysis found that HLA-associated TCR beta chains were more clonally expanded and had lower generation probabilities than equally common non-associated chains. A further reported finding was that TCR beta sequences accurately predicted the HLA-A and HLA-B alleles for most subjects in the first cohort. An earlier analysis of approximately 600 of the donors showed that most TCR beta V segments appeared in productive rearrangements either about 87% or about 30% of the time, which broadly matched IMGT annotations. According to the authors, the approach could potentially be generalized to other disease states and immunological phenotypes. In a later genetic analysis, fewer N-insertions in productive TCRs were reported among donors in an Asian-associated ancestry cluster than the 666-donor mean. A later analysis found that TCR association rates varied across HLA loci, with DRB1 alleles showing the most associated TCRs and HLA-C alleles the fewest. When HLA alleles, especially DR and DQ, strongly co-occurred, attributing TCR associations to individual alleles was difficult. Correlated functional status among segregating V segments might reflect linkage disequilibrium, but an unknown experimental factor could not be ruled out. CMV serostatus was the only immune exposure information available for the cohort. The sequencing pipeline was judged likely to have produced a cluster of highly shared sequence variants as a technical artifact. The earlier analysis of approximately 560 of the donors excluded roughly 16 rarely observed V segments, including chromosome 9 orphons, because counts were too low. Presence/absence analyses assumed roughly uniform sequencing depth across donors, an assumption that may not hold. The cohort was sequenced for TCR beta chains only, and without alpha or paired-chain data the features that could be detected were limited. A few of the identified cytomegalovirus-associated TCR beta chains were confirmed in vitro to be specific for cytomegalovirus antigens. A later analysis found that most CMV-associated TCR beta chains appeared HLA-restricted, with HLA associations seemingly driven largely by CMV exposure. The study listed approximately 150 TCR beta chains as associated with cytomegalovirus. Most TCR sequences were seen in very few donors, while some public TCRs were found in many individuals. In a later analysis, around 15,000 TCR beta sequences were associated with specific HLA alleles at a false discovery rate of 0.05. Several of the top co-occurrence clusters appeared to be linked to parvovirus B19, influenza, CMV and Epstein-Barr virus, according to a later analysis. Some IMGT-functional V segments, including TRBV6-2 and TRBV6-3, could not be told apart with the 87-base-pair reads, so those segments were excluded. Because HLA typing was unavailable for some donors at each locus, only the typed subset was used in association tests. V-gene and J-gene trimming of TCR beta chains was associated with a missense DCLRE1C variant in a later genetic analysis, and the association was replicated in an independent cohort.

The sequenced sample was PBMCs. The origin of this receptor is a woman in her thirties or forties in good health and CMV-seropositive. The V gene is TRBV30 and the J gene is TRBJ2-1; 11 bases in the middle match TRBD1. In nucleotide form, the sequence is TGTGCCTGGCTACGGACAGGGGGCGGTGAGCAGTTCTTC. It is translated as CAWLRTGGGEQFF.